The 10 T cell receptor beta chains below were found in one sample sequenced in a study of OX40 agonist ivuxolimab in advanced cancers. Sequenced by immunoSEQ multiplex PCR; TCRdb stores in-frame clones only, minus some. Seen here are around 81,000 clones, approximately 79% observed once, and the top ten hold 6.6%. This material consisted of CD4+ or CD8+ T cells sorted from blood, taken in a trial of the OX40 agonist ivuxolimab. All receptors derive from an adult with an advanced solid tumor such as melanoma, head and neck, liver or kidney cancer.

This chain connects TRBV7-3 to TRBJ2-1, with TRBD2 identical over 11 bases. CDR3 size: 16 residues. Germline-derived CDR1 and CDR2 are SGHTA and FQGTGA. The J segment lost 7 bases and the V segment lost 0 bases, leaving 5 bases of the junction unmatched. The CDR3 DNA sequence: TGTGCCAGCAGCTTAACTAGCGGGAGGGCCATAAATGAGCAGTTCTTC. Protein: CASSLTSGRAINEQFF.

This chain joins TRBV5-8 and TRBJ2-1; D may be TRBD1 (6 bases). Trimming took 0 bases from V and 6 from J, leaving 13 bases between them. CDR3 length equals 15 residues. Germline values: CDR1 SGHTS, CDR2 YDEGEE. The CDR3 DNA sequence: TGTGCCAGCAGCTTGGCCCGGACAGCATTCAATGAGCAGTTCTTC. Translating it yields CASSLARTAFNEQFF.

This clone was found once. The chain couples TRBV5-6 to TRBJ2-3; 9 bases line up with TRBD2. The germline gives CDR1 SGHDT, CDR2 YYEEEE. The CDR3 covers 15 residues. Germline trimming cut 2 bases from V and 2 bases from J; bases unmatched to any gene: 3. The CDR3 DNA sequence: TGTGCCAGCAGCTTTGCGGGAGGGCTCACAGATACGCAGTATTTT. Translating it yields CASSFAGGLTDTQYF.

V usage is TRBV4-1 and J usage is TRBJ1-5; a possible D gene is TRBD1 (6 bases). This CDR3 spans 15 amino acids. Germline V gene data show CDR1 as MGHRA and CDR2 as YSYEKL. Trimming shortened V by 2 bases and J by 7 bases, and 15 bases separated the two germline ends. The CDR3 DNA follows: TGCGCCAGCAGCCAACATGGGGGGCCAGGACAGCCCCAGCATTTT. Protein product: CASSQHGGPGQPQHF.

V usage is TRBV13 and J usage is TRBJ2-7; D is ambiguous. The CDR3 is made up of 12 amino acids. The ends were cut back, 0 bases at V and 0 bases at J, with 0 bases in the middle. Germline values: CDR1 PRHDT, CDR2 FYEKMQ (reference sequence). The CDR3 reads CASSLGSYEQYF. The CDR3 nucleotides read TGTGCCAGCAGCTTAGGCTCCTACGAGCAGTACTTC. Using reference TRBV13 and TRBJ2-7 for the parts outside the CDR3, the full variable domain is AAGVIQSPRHLIKEKRETATLKCYPIPRHDTVYWYQQGPGQDPQFLISFYEKMQSDKGSIPDRFSAQQFSDYHSELNMSSLELGDSALYFCASSLGSYEQYFGPGTRLTVT.

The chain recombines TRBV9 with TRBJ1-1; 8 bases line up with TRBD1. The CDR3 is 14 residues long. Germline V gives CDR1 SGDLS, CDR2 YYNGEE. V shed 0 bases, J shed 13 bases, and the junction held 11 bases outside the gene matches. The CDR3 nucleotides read TGTGCCAGCAGCGTAGAGGGGACAGGCAGGAAGCTTTTCTTT. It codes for CASSVEGTGRKLFF.

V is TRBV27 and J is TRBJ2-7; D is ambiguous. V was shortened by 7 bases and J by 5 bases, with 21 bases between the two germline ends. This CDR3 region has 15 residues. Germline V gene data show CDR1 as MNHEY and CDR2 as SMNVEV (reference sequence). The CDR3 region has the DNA TGTGCCAGCAAATGGGAACCTAGGGCTCGGCACGAGCAGTACGTC. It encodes CASKWEPRARHEQYV.

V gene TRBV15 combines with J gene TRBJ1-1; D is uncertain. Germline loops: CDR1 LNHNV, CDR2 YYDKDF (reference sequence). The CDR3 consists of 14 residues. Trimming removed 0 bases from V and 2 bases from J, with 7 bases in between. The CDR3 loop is CATSRDRVNTEAFF. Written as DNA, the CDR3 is TGTGCCACCAGCAGAGATCGCGTCAACACTGAAGCTTTCTTT.

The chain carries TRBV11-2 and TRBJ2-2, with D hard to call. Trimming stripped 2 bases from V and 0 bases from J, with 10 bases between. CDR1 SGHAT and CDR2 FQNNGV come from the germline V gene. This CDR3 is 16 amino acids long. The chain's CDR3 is CASSLQATANTGELFF. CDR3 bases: TGTGCCAGCAGCTTACAGGCGACGGCGAACACCGGGGAGCTGTTTTTT.

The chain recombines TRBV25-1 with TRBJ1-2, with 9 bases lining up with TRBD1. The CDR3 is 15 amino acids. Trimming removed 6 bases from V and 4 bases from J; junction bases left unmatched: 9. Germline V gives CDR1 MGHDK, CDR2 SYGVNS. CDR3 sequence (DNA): TGTGCCAGCAGGTTCACAGGGGGCGGAGGCTATGGCTACACCTTC. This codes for CASRFTGGGGYGYTF.